The clone carrying this T cell receptor (beta chain) is medium-sized (0.01 to 0.1%). Its target is unknown. Treatment in this sample: roughly 11-day PBMC culture with coronavirus spike peptide pools or control peptides (ViraFEST assay). With peptide pools, ViraFEST first expanded antigen-specific T cells and afterwards sequenced their TCRs. PBMC cultures, at over 1.5 million cells per well, received about 9.9 IU/ml IL-2 and about 9.3 ug/ml peptide pools. Cultured CD4+ T cell DNA underwent sequencing with the Oncomine TCR Beta short-read assay. One entry per CDR3 protein results from TCRdb running MiXCR on the PCR reads. The repertoire holds under 4,500 distinct CDR3 sequences, with 35% to 45% as singletons. The CDR3 has 16 amino acids. The V end was cut by 0 bases, the J end by 4 bases, with 19 bases between. CDR1 DFQATT and CDR2 SNEGSKA come from the germline V gene (reference sequence). This entry comes from a study of vaccination and CD4 T cells after COVID-19. The study, taken as a whole, reports: Vaccine-specific clones numbering 304 of 307 showed spike mono-reactivity in convalescent patients.

The chain has TRBV20-1 and TRBJ2-7; D might be TRBD2 (5 bases). Material for sequencing was CD4+ T cells from blood, cultured in vitro. The receptor's source is a human donor who had recovered from COVID-19. The DNA of the CDR3 is TGCAGTGCTAGAGATCCGAGCTTAGGAGGTATATACGAGCAGTACTTC. Its protein product is CSARDPSLGGIYEQYF.